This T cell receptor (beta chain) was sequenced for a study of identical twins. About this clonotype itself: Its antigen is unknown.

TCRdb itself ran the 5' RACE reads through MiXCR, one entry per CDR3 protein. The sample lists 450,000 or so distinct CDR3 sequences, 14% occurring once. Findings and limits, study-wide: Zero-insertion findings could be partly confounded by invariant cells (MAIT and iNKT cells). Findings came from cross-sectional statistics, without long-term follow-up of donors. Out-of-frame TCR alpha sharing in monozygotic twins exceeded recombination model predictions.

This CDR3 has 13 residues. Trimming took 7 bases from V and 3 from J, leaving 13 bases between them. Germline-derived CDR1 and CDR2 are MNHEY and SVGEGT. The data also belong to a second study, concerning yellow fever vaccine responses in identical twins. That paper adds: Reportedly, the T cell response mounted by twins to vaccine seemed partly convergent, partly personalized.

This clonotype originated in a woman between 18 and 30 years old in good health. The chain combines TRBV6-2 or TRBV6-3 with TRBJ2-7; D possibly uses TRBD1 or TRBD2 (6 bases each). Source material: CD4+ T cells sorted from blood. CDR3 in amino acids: CASKRGQLYEQYF. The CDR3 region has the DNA TGTGCCAGCAAACGGGGGCAACTCTACGAGCAGTACTTC.